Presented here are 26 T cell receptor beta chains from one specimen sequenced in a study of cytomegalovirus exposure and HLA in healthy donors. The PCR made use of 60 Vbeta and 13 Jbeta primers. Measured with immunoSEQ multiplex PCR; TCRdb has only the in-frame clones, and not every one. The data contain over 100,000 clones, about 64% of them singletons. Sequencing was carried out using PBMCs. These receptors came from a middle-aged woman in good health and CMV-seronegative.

CDR3 sequence: CASSTQTGNYGYTF. CDR3 DNA: TGTGCCAGCAGCACCCAGACAGGAAACTATGGCTACACCTTC. The chain links TRBV9 to TRBJ1-2; weak D call: TRBD1 (6 bases). V was cut by 4 bases and J by 2 bases, with 12 bases left in between. Germline loops: CDR1 SGDLS, CDR2 YYNGEE. This CDR3 has 14 residues.

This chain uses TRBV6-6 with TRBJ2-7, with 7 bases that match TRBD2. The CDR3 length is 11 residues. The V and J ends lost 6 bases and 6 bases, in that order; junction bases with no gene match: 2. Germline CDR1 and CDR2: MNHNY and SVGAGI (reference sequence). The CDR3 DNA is TGTGCCAGCAGGGGAGGGGTCGAGCAGTACTTC. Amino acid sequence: CASRGGVEQYF.

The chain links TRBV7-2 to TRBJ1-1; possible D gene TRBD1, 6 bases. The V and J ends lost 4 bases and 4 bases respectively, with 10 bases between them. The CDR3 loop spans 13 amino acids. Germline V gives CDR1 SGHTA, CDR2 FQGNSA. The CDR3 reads CASSSTGSTEAFF. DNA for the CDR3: TGTGCCAGCAGCTCCACAGGGTCCACTGAAGCTTTCTTT.

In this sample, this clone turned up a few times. In nucleotides, the CDR3 is TGTGCCATAAAAGGGGATGGCAATCAGCCCCAGCATTTT. Protein sequence: CAIKGDGNQPQHF. The J gene is TRBJ1-5, the V gene TRBV10-3; a weak D match, TRBD1 (5 bases). Trimming stripped 9 bases from V and 2 bases from J, with 11 bases between. There are 13 residues in the CDR3. Germline V gene data show CDR1 as ENHRY and CDR2 as SYGVKD.

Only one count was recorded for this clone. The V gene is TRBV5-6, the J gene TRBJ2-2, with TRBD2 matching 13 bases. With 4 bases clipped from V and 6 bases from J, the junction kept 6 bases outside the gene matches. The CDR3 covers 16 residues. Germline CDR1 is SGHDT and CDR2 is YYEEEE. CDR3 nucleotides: TGTGCCAGCAGCCTACTAGCGGGGGGGCCCTCCGGGGAGCTGTTTTTT. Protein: CASSLLAGGPSGELFF.

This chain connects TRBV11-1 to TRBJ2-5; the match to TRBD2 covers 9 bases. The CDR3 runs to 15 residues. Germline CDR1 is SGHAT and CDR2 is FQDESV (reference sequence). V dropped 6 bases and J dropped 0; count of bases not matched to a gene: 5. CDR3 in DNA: TGTGCCAGCAGACCTCAGCGGGGGGACCAAGAGACCCAGTACTTC. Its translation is CASRPQRGDQETQYF.

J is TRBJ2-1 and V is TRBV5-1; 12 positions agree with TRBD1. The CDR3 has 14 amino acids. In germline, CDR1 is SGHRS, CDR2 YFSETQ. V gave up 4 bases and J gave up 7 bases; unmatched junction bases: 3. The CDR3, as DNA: TGCGCCAGCAGCGGGGGACAGGGGGCGAATGAGCAGTTCTTC. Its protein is CASSGGQGANEQFF. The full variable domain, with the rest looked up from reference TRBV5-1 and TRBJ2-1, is KAGVTQTPRYLIKTRGQQVTLSCSPISGHRSVSWYQQTPGQGLQFLFEYFSETQRNKGNFPGRFSGRQFSNSRSEMNVSTLELGDSALYLCASSGGQGANEQFFGPGTRLTVL.

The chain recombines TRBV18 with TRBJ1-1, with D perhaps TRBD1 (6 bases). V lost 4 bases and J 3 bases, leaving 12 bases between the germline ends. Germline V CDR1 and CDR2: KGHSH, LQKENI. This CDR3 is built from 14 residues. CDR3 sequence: CASSLRGEDTEAFF. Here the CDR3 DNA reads TGTGCCAGCTCACTCAGGGGCGAGGACACTGAAGCTTTCTTT.

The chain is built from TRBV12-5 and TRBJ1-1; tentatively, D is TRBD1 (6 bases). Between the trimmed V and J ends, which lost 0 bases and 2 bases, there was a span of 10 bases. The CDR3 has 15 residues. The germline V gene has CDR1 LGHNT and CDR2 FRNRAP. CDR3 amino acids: CASGLVQGTNTEAFF. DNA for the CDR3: TGTGCTAGTGGTTTGGTACAGGGCACTAACACTGAAGCTTTCTTT.

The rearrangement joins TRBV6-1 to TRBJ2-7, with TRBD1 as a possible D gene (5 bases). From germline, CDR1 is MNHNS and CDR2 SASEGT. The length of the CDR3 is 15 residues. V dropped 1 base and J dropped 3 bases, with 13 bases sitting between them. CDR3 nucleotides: TGTGCCAGCAGTGAAGGATCAGGGATTTACTACGAGCAGTACTTC. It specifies CASSEGSGIYYEQYF.

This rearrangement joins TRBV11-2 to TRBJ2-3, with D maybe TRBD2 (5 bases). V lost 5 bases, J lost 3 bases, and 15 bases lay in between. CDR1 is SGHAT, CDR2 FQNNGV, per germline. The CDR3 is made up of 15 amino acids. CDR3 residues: CASSPIEGLTDTQYF. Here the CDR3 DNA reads TGTGCCAGCAGCCCCATAGAGGGCCTAACAGATACGCAGTATTTT.

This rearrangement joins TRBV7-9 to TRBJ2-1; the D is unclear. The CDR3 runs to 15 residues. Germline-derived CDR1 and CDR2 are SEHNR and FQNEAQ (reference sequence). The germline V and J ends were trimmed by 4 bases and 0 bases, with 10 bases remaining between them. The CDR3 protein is CASSSFEASYNEQFF. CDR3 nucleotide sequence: TGTGCCAGCAGCTCTTTCGAAGCCTCCTACAATGAGCAGTTCTTC.

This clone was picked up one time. Written as DNA, the CDR3 is TGCGCCAGCAGCCAAGAAACGACAGCCGAGCAGTACTTC. Translation: CASSQETTAEQYF. The V call is TRBV4-3, the J call TRBJ2-7; D may be TRBD1 (5 bases). V lost 0 bases and J 6 bases, leaving 9 bases between the germline ends. Germline loops: CDR1 LGHNA, CDR2 YSLEER. This CDR3 has 13 residues.

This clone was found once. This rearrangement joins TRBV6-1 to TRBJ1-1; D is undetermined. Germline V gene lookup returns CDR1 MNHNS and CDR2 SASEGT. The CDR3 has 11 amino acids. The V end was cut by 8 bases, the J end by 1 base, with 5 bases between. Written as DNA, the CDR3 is TGTGCCAGCCGAGGGAACACTGAAGCTTTCTTT. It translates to CASRGNTEAFF.

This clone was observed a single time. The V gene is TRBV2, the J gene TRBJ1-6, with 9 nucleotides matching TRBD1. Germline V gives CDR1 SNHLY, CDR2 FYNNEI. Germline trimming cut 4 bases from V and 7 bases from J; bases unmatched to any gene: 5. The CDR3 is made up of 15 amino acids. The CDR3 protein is CASSGTDRGNSPLHF. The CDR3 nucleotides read TGTGCCAGCAGTGGGACAGACAGGGGGAATTCACCCCTCCACTTT.

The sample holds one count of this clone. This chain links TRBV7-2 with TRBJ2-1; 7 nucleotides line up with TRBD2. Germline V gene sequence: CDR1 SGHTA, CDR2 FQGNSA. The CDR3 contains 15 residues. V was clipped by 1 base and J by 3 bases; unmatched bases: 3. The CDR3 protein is CASSLERGVYNEQFF. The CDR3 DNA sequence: TGTGCCAGCAGCTTAGAACGGGGGGTCTACAATGAGCAGTTCTTC.

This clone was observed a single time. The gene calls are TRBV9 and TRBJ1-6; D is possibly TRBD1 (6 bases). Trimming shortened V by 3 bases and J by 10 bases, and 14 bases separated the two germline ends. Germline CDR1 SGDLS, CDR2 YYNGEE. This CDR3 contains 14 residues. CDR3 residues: CASSGGSGESPLHF. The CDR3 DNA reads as TGTGCCAGCAGCGGCGGCTCAGGGGAATCACCCCTCCACTTT.

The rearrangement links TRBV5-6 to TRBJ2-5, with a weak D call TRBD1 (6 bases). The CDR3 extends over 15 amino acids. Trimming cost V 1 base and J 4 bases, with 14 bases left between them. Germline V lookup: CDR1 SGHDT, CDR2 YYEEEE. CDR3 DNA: TGTGCCAGCAGCTTGCAGGGGAGATATGGAGAGACCCAGTACTTC. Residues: CASSLQGRYGETQYF.

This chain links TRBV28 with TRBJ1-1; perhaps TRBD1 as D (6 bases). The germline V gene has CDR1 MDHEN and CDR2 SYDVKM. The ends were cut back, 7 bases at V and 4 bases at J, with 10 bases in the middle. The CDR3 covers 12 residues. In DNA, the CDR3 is TGTGCCAGCACTACGACAGGCACTGAAGCTTTCTTT. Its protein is CASTTTGTEAFF. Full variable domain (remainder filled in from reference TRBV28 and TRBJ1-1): DVKVTQSSRYLVKRTGEKVFLECVQDMDHENMFWYRQDPGLGLRLIYFSYDVKMKEKGDIPEGYSVSREKKERFSLILESASTNQTSMYLCASTTTGTEAFFGQGTRLTVV.

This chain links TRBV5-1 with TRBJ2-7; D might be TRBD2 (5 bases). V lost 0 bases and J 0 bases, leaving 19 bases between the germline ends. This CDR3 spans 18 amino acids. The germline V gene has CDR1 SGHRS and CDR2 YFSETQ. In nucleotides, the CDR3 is TGCGCCAGCAGCTTGGGGCGGCAGCGAGACTACCTCTCCTACGAGCAGTACTTC. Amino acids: CASSLGRQRDYLSYEQYF.

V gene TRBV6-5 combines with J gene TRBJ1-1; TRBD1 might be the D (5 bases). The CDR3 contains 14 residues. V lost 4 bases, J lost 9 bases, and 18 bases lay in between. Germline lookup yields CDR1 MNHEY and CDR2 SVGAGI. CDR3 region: CASSSSGGWSKAFF. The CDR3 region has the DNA TGTGCCAGCAGTTCTTCCGGGGGATGGTCCAAAGCTTTCTTT.

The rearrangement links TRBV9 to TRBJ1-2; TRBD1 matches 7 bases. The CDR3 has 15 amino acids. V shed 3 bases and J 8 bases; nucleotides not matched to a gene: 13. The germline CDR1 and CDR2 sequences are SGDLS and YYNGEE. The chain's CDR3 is CASSAQTGLISGYTF. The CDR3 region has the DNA TGTGCCAGCAGCGCACAGACAGGGCTCATCAGCGGCTACACCTTC. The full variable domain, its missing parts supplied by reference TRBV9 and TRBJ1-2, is DSGVTQTPKHLITATGQRVTLRCSPRSGDLSVYWYQQSLDQGLQFLIQYYNGEERAKGNILERFSAQQFPDLHSELNLSSLELGDSALYFCASSAQTGLISGYTFGSGTRLTVV.

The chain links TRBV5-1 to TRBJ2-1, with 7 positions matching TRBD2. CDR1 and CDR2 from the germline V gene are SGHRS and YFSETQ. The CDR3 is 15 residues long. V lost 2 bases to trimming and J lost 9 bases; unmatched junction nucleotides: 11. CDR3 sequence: CASSFLAGGGGEQFF. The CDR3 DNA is TGCGCCAGCAGCTTCCTAGCAGGCGGGGGTGGTGAGCAGTTCTTC. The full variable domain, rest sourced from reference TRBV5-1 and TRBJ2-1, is KAGVTQTPRYLIKTRGQQVTLSCSPISGHRSVSWYQQTPGQGLQFLFEYFSETQRNKGNFPGRFSGRQFSNSRSEMNVSTLELGDSALYLCASSFLAGGGGEQFFGPGTRLTVL.

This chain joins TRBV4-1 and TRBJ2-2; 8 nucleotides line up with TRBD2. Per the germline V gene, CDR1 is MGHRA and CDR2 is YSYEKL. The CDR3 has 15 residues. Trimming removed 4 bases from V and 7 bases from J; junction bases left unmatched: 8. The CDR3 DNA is TGCGCCAGCAGCCCATCCGGACTAGCCATCGGGGAGCTGTTTTTT. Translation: CASSPSGLAIGELFF.

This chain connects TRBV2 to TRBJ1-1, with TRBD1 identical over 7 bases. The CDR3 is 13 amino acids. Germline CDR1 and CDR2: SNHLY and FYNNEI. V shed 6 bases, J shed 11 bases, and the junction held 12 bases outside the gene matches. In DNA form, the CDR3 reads TGTGCCAGCAGGCCTCGGGGCACAGGGGTGGCTTTCTTT. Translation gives CASRPRGTGVAFF.

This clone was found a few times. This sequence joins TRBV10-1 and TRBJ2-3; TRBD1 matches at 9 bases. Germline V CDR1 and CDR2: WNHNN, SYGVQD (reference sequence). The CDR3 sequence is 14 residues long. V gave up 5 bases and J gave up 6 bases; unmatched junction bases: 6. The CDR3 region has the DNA TGCGCCAGCAGTTGGACAGGGGTGGATGATACGCAGTATTTT. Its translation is CASSWTGVDDTQYF.